This paragraph covers one T cell receptor beta chain sequence. Its antigen is not identified. The germline V gene encodes CDR1 SGHNT and CDR2 YYREEE (reference sequence). V lost 1 base, J lost 2 bases, and 8 bases stayed unmatched. The CDR3 runs to 19 residues. This sample is part of a study of shared clonotypes between healthy human individuals. Findings of the study overall: Memory subsets had estimated richness that was generally smaller than that of naive subsets. Rarefaction analysis demonstrated incomplete sorted-subset sequencing notwithstanding large depth.

Deep was the level at which the assay was run. Each cell subset's genomic DNA was divided evenly among several immunoSEQ plates. Measured with immunoSEQ multiplex PCR; TCRdb has only the in-frame clones, and not every one. The sample yields 2.3 million or so clones, 93% seen once. The specimen was naive CD4+ T cells from PBMCs. This sample's subset: CD45RA+ positively selected. The clonotype originates from a young man in good health. Some clones in this sample may be carry-over from other donors' samples. The V and J genes are TRBV5-4 and TRBJ2-3; 15 bases map to TRBD2. The CDR3 reads CASSLLGLAGGPATDTQYF. Written as DNA, the CDR3 is TGTGCCAGCAGCTTGCTGGGACTAGCGGGAGGCCCCGCCACAGATACGCAGTATTTT.